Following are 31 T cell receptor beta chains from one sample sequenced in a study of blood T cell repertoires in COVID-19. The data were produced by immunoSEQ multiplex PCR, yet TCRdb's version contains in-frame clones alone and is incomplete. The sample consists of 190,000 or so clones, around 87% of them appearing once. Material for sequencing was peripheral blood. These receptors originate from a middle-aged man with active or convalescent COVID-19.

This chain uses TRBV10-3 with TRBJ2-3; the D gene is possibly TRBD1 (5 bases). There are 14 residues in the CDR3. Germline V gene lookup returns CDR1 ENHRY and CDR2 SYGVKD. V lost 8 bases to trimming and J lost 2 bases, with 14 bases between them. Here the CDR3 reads CAILGHRVTDTQYF. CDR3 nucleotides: TGTGCCATCTTGGGGCATCGGGTCACAGATACGCAGTATTTT.

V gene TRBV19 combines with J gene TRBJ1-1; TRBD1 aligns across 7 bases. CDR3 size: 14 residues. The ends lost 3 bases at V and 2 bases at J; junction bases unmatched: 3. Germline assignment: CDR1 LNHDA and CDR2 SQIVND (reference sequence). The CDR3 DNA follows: TGTGCCAGTAGTATCGGGACAGCTAACACTGAAGCTTTCTTT. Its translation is CASSIGTANTEAFF.

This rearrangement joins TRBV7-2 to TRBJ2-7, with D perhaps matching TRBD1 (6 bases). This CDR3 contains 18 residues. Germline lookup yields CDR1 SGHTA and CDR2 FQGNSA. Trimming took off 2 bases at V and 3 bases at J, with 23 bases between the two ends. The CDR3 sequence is CASSLSRGTPARNYEQYF. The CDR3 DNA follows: TGTGCCAGCAGCTTATCAAGAGGGACACCAGCTCGGAACTACGAGCAGTACTTC.

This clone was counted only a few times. The CDR3 here is CASSSGVEDTEAFF. In nucleotides, the CDR3 is TGCGCCAGCAGCTCGGGTGTGGAAGACACTGAAGCTTTCTTT. The rearrangement joins TRBV5-1 to TRBJ1-1; no clear D gene. This CDR3 is built from 14 residues. Trimming shortened V by 3 bases and J by 3 bases, and 12 bases separated the two germline ends. Germline CDR1 reads SGHRS; CDR2 reads YFSETQ.

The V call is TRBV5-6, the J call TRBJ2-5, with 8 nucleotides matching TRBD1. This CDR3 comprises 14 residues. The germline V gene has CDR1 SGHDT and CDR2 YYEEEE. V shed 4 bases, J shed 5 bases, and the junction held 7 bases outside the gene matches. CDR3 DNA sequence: TGTGCCAGCAGCCTCGGACAGGGCTCGGAGACCCAGTACTTC. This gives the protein CASSLGQGSETQYF.

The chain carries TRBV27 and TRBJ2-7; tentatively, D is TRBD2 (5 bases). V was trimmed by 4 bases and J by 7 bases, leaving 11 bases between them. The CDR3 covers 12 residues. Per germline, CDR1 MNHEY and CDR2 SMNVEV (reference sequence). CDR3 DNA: TGTGCCAGCAGTTCCGCCCCGGGGGAGCAGTACTTC. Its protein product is CASSSAPGEQYF.

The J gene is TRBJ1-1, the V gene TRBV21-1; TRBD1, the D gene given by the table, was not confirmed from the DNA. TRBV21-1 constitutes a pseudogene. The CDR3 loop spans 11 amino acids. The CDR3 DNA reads TGTGCCAGCAGGGGGACAGATGAAGCTTTCTTT. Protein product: CASRGTDEAFF.

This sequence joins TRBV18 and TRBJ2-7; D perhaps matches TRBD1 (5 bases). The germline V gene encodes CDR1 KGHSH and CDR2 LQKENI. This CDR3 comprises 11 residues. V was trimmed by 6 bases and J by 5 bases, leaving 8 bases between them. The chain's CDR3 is CASSQGDEQYF. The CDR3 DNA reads TGTGCCAGCTCGCAGGGTGACGAGCAGTACTTC.

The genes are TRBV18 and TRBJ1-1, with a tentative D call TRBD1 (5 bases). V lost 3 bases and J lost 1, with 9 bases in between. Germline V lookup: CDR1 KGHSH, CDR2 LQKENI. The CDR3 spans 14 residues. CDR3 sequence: CASSPLGENTEAFF. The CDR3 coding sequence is TGTGCCAGCTCACCTCTAGGGGAGAACACTGAAGCTTTCTTT.

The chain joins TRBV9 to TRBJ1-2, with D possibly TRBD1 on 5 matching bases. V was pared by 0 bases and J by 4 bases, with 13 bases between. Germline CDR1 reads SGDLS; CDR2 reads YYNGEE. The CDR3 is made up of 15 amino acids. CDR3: CASSVAGDGLYGYTF. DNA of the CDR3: TGTGCCAGCAGCGTAGCGGGGGACGGGCTCTATGGCTACACCTTC. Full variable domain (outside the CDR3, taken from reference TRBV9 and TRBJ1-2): DSGVTQTPKHLITATGQRVTLRCSPRSGDLSVYWYQQSLDQGLQFLIQYYNGEERAKGNILERFSAQQFPDLHSELNLSSLELGDSALYFCASSVAGDGLYGYTFGSGTRLTVV.

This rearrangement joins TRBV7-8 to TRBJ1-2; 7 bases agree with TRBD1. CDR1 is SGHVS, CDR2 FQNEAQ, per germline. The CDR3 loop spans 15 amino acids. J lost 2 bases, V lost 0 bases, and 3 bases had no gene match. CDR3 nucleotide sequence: TGTGCCAGCAGCTTAGCGACCAGGGGGAACTATGGCTACACCTTC. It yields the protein CASSLATRGNYGYTF.

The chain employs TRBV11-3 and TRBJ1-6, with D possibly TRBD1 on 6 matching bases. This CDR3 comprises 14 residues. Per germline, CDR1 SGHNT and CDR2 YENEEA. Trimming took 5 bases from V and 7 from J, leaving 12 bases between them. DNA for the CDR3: TGTGCCAGCAGCCAGGACAGTAAGAATTCACCCCTCCACTTT. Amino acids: CASSQDSKNSPLHF. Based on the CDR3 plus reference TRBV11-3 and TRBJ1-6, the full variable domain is EAGVVQSPRYKIIEKKQPVAFWCNPISGHNTLYWYLQNLGQGPELLIRYENEEAVDDSQLPKDRFSAERLKGVDSTLKIQPAELGDSAVYLCASSQDSKNSPLHFGNGTRLTVT.

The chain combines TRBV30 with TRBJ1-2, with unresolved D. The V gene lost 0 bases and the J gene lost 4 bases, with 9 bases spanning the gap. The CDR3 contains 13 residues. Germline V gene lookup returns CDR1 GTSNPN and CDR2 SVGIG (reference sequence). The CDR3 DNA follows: TGTGCCTGGAGTGTACATGCGGCCTATGGCTACACCTTC. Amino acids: CAWSVHAAYGYTF. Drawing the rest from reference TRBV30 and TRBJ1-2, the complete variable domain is SQTIHQWPATLVQPVGSPLSLECTVEGTSNPNLYWYRQAAGRGLQLLFYSVGIGQISSEVPQNLSASRPQDRQFILSSKKLLLSDSGFYLCAWSVHAAYGYTFGSGTRLTVV.

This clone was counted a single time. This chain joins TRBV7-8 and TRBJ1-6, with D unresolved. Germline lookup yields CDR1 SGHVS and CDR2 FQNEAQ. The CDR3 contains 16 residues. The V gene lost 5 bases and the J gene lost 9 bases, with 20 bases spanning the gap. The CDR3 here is CASSPETAGESSPLHF. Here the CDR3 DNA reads TGTGCCAGCAGCCCGGAAACAGCCGGTGAGAGTTCACCCCTCCACTTT.

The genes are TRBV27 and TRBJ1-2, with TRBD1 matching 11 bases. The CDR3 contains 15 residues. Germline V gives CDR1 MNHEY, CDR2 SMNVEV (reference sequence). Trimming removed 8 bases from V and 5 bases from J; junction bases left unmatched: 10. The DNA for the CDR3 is TGTGCCAGCGCGAGTGGACAGGGGGCGAATTATGGCTACACCTTC. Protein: CASASGQGANYGYTF.

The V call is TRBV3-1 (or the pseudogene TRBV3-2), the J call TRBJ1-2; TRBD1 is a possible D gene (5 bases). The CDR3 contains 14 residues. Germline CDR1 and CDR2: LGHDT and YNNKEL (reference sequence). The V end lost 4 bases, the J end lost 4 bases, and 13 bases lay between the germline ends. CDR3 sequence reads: CASSRAGKLYGYTF. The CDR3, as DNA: TGTGCCAGCAGCCGCGCAGGGAAGCTCTATGGCTACACCTTC.

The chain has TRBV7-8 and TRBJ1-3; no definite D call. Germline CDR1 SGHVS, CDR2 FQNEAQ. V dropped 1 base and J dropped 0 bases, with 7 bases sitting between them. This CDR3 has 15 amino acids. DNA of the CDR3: TGTGCCAGCAGCTTAGGGACTTTCTCTGGAAACACCATATATTTT. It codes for CASSLGTFSGNTIYF.

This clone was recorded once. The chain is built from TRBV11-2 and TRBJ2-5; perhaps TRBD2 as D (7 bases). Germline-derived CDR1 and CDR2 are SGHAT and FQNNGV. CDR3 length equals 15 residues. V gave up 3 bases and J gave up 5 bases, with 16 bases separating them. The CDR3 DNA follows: TGTGCCAGCAGCTTTTTGGCACAGGGAGGGGAGACCCAGTACTTC. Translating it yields CASSFLAQGGETQYF.

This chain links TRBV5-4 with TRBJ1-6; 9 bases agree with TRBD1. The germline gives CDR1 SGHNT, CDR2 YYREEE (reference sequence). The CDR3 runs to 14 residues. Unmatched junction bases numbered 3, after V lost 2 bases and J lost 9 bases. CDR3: CASSLQGAASPLHF. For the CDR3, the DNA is TGTGCCAGCAGCTTACAGGGGGCCGCTTCACCCCTCCACTTT.

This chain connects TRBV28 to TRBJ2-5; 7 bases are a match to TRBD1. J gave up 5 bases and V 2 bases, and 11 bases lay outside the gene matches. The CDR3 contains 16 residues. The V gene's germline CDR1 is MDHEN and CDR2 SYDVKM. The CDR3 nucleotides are TGTGCCAGCAGTTTAAGAACAGGGGCTTCTGAGGAGACCCAGTACTTC. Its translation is CASSLRTGASEETQYF.

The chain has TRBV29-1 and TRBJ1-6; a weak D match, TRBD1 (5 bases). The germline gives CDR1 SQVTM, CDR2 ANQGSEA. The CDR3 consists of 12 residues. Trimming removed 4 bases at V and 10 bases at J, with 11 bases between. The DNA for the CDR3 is TGCAGCGTTGCCGGCACAGGATCACCCCTCCACTTT. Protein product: CSVAGTGSPLHF.

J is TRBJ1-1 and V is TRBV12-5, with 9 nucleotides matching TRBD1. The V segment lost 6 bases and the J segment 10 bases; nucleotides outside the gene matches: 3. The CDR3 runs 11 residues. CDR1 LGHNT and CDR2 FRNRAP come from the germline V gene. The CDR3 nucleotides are TGTGCTAGTGGACAGGACAGGGGAGCTTTCTTT. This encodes CASGQDRGAFF. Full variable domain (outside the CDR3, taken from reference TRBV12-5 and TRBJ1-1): DARVTQTPRHKVTEMGQEVTMRCQPILGHNTVFWYRQTMMQGLELLAYFRNRAPLDDSGMPKDRFSAEMPDATLATLKIQPSEPRDSAVYFCASGQDRGAFFGQGTRLTVV.

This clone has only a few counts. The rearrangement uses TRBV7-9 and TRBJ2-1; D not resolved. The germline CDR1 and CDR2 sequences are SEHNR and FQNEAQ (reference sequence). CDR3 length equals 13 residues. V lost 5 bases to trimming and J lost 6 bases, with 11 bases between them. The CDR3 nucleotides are TGTGCCAGCAGCCCACTCCGCGGCAATGAGCAGTTCTTC. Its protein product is CASSPLRGNEQFF.

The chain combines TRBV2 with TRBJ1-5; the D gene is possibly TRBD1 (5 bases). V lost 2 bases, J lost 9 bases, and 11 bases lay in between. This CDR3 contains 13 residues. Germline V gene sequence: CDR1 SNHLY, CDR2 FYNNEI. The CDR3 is CASSESGEPPQHF. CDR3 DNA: TGTGCCAGCAGTGAATCGGGGGAGCCGCCCCAGCATTTT.

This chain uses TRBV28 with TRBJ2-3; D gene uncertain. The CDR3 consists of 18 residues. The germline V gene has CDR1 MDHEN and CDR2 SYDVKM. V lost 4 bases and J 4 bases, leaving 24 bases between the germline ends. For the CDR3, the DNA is TGTGCCAGCAGTTCCCGCCCTAAATTTGAAGTCGTACCAGATACGCAGTATTTT. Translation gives CASSSRPKFEVVPDTQYF.

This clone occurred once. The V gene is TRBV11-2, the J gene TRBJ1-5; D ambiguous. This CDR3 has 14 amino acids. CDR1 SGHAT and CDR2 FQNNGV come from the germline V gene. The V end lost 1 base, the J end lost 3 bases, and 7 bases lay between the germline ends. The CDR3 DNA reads TGTGCCAGCAGCTTAGCAGGTCCCAATCAGCCCCAGCATTTT. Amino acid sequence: CASSLAGPNQPQHF. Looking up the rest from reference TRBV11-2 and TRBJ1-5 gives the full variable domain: EAGVAQSPRYKIIEKRQSVAFWCNPISGHATLYWYQQILGQGPKLLIQFQNNGVVDDSQLPKDRFSAERLKGVDSTLKIQPAKLEDSAVYLCASSLAGPNQPQHFGDGTRLSIL.

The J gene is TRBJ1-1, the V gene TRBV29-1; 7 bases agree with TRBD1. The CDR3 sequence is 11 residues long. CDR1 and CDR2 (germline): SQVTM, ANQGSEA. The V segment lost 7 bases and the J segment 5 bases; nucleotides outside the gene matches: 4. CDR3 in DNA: TGCAGCGACAGGGGTTGGACTGAAGCTTTCTTT. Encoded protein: CSDRGWTEAFF. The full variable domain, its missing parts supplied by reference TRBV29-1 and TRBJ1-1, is SAVISQKPSRDICQRGTSLTIQCQVDSQVTMMFWYRQQPGQSLTLIATANQGSEATYESGFVIDKFPISRPNLTFSTLTVSNMSPEDSSIYLCSDRGWTEAFFGQGTRLTVV.

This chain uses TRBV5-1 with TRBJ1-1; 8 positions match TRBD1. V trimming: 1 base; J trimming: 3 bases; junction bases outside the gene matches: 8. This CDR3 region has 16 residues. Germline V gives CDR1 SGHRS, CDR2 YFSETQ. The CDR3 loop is CASSLPLGQGDTEAFF. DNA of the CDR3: TGCGCCAGCAGCTTGCCCCTCGGACAGGGCGACACTGAAGCTTTCTTT.

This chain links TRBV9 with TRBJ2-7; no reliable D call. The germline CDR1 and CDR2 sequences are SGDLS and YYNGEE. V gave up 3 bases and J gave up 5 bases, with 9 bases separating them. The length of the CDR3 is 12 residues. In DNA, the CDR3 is TGTGCCAGCAGCGGTAGTACTCACGAGCAGTACTTC. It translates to CASSGSTHEQYF.

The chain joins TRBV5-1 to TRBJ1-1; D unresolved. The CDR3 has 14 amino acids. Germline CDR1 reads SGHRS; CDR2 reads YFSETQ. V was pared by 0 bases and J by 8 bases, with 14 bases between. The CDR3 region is CASSLVTGTGEAFF. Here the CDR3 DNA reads TGCGCCAGCAGCTTGGTTACGGGAACGGGAGAAGCTTTCTTT. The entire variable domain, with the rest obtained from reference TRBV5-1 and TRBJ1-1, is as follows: KAGVTQTPRYLIKTRGQQVTLSCSPISGHRSVSWYQQTPGQGLQFLFEYFSETQRNKGNFPGRFSGRQFSNSRSEMNVSTLELGDSALYLCASSLVTGTGEAFFGQGTRLTVV.

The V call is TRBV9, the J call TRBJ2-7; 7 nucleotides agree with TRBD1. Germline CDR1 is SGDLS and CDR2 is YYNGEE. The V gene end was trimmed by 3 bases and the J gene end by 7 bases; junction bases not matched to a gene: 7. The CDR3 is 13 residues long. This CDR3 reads CASSGGQVGEQYF. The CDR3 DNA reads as TGTGCCAGCAGCGGCGGACAGGTGGGGGAGCAGTACTTC.